This TCR beta chain was profiled in a study of yellow fever vaccine responses in identical twins. TCRdb reprocessed the RT-PCR reads with MiXCR, giving one entry per CDR3 protein. Among about 18,000 distinct CDR3 sequences listed, roughly two thirds were seen once. Concerning this clonotype: Its specificity is not known.

Study-wide points: Reports say the vaccine T cell response in twins looked partly convergent and partly personalized.

The sample was T cells from blood (PBMCs), unsorted or a sorted subset (not recorded which), taken before or after yellow fever vaccination (not recorded which). The receptor was isolated from a young woman who received the yellow fever vaccine.

The CDR3 protein is CASSLGLGETQYF. The CDR3 DNA is TGTGCCAGCAGCTTAGGGTTGGGAGAGACCCAGTACTTC. The chain links TRBV11-3 to TRBJ2-5; D remains unclear. This CDR3 comprises 13 residues. The germline V gene encodes CDR1 SGHNT and CDR2 YENEEA. V lost 1 base, J lost 4 bases, and 7 bases lay in between.